Below are 26 T cell receptor beta chains sequenced from a single sample in a study of Ad26.COV2.S vaccination and SARS-CoV-2 variants. Sample treatment: around 19 received Ad26.COV2.S at low or high dose, single or two shots; 5 received placebo; per-sample allocation not given. The investigators took samples on day 63 after the first vaccine or placebo injection. Using immunoSEQ multiplex PCR, the repertoire was profiled, and TCRdb retains in-frame clones only, with some absent. The sample lists hundreds of thousands of clones, around 86% occurring once. The sequencing here drew on peripheral blood, taken in a trial of Ad26.COV2.S vaccine versus placebo. The receptor set was obtained from a person aged 18-65 years who received the Ad26.COV2.S COVID-19 vaccine or a placebo.

Regarding this clone: Other nucleotide sequences in the sample specify the same CDR3. The chain is built from TRBV12-3 or TRBV12-4 and TRBJ2-7; D not resolved. CDR3 length equals 12 residues. V gave up 3 bases and J gave up 2 bases, with 5 bases separating them. In DNA form, the CDR3 reads TGTGCCAGCAGTTTGGTAGCCTACGAGCAGTACTTC. Its protein product is CASSLVAYEQYF.

The rearrangement uses TRBV5-1 and TRBJ2-7; 7 positions agree with TRBD1. Germline V gene sequence: CDR1 SGHRS, CDR2 YFSETQ. V lost 2 bases to trimming and J lost 0 bases; unmatched junction nucleotides: 5. The CDR3 contains 15 residues. The CDR3 reads CASSFGQVSSYEQYF. The CDR3 coding sequence is TGCGCCAGCAGCTTCGGACAGGTTAGCTCCTACGAGCAGTACTTC.

Only one count was recorded for this clone. This chain links TRBV3-1 (or the pseudogene TRBV3-2) with TRBJ1-1; D gene ambiguous. Germline V gene sequence: CDR1 LGHDT, CDR2 YNNKEL (reference sequence). This CDR3 is 13 amino acids long. The germline V and J ends were trimmed by 3 bases and 8 bases, with 13 bases remaining between them. In nucleotides, the CDR3 is TGTGCCAGCAGCCAGGCAAGAGAGGTCGAAGCTTTCTTT. Encoded protein: CASSQAREVEAFF.

The V and J genes are TRBV3-1 (or the pseudogene TRBV3-2) and TRBJ1-4; D possibly corresponds to TRBD1 (5 bases). Germline V gene lookup returns CDR1 LGHDT and CDR2 YNNKEL (reference sequence). V gave up 4 bases and J gave up 7 bases, with 22 bases separating them. There are 17 residues in the CDR3. CDR3 sequence: CASSPGTGGLIGEKLFF. The CDR3, as DNA: TGTGCCAGCAGCCCCGGGACCGGAGGGTTGATTGGTGAAAAACTGTTTTTT.

This rearrangement joins TRBV27 to TRBJ2-3, with 9 bases fitting TRBD2. V was pared by 6 bases and J by 7 bases, with 11 bases of the junction left unmatched. Germline lookup yields CDR1 MNHEY and CDR2 SMNVEV (reference sequence). This CDR3 spans 15 amino acids. DNA of the CDR3: TGTGCCAGCAGCCTTAGCGGGGGTTTAAGGAATACGCAGTATTTT. Translated, it gives CASSLSGGLRNTQYF.

The gene calls are TRBV7-2 and TRBJ2-2; 8 nucleotides match TRBD2. The length of the CDR3 is 18 residues. CDR1 is SGHTA, CDR2 FQGNSA, per germline. V lost 5 bases to trimming and J lost 1 base; unmatched junction nucleotides: 12. CDR3 sequence reads: CASSPGRREVKNTGELFF. CDR3 nucleotides: TGTGCCAGCAGCCCTGGTCGGCGGGAGGTGAAGAACACCGGGGAGCTGTTTTTT.

This chain uses TRBV18 with TRBJ2-7; TRBD1 aligns across 7 bases. The CDR3 totals 15 residues. CDR1 KGHSH and CDR2 LQKENI come from the germline V gene. With V trimmed by 3 bases and J by 0 bases, 5 bases remained unmatched. The CDR3 reads CASSPGQPFSYEQYF. CDR3 nucleotides: TGTGCCAGCTCACCGGGACAGCCTTTCTCCTACGAGCAGTACTTC.

This chain uses TRBV15 with TRBJ1-1, with D tentatively TRBD1 (5 bases). Germline V gene sequence: CDR1 LNHNV, CDR2 YYDKDF (reference sequence). The germline V and J ends were trimmed by 1 base and 1 base, with 10 bases remaining between them. The CDR3 is made up of 15 amino acids. This CDR3 reads CATSRVGAGNTEAFF. DNA of the CDR3: TGTGCCACCAGCAGAGTTGGGGCCGGGAACACTGAAGCTTTCTTT.

V is TRBV7-9 and J is TRBJ1-4; D unclear. V shed 5 bases and J shed 7 bases, with 5 bases lying between them. Germline V gene lookup returns CDR1 SEHNR and CDR2 FQNEAQ (reference sequence). The CDR3 is made up of 11 amino acids. CDR3 in DNA: TGTGCCAGCAGCCCCAGTGAAAAACTGTTTTTT. This encodes CASSPSEKLFF.

V usage is TRBV5-1 and J usage is TRBJ2-3; perhaps TRBD2 as D (7 bases). In germline, CDR1 is SGHRS, CDR2 YFSETQ. V lost 5 bases, J lost 2 bases, and 15 bases lay in between. This CDR3 has 15 amino acids. CDR3 protein: CASSGGGGFTDTQYF. CDR3 DNA: TGCGCCAGCAGTGGGGGCGGGGGCTTCACAGATACGCAGTATTTT.

The chain uses TRBV7-8 and TRBJ1-5, with D possibly TRBD1 on 5 matching bases. Trimming left V 5 bases short and J 2 bases short, with 19 bases between. In germline, CDR1 is SGHVS, CDR2 FQNEAQ. The CDR3 has 17 residues. In DNA form, the CDR3 reads TGTGCCAGCAGCCCAACGACAGTGGGGCAGGGCAATCAGCCCCAGCATTTT. Amino acids: CASSPTTVGQGNQPQHF.

This clone was picked up one time. This rearrangement joins TRBV19 to TRBJ2-7; D is uncertain. The CDR3 runs 13 residues. Germline CDR1 is LNHDA and CDR2 is SQIVND (reference sequence). Deletions cut 5 bases from V and 3 bases from J, with 11 bases between. In DNA, the CDR3 is TGTGCCAGTAGTTCTGACACCAACTACGAGCAGTACTTC. It yields the protein CASSSDTNYEQYF.

For this clone: Compared with germline, one end of the junction differs, possibly owing to a read error. V usage is TRBV12-3 or TRBV12-4 and J usage is TRBJ1-2; D gene ambiguous. The CDR3 spans 11 residues. The CDR3 region is CANSLRAGYTF. The CDR3 region has the DNA TGTGCCAACAGTTTAAGGGCCGGCTACACCTTC.

This sequence joins TRBV6-5 and TRBJ1-1; TRBD1 agrees at 11 bases. With 8 bases clipped from V and 4 bases from J, the junction kept 9 bases outside the gene matches. Per germline, CDR1 MNHEY and CDR2 SVGAGI. The CDR3 sequence is 15 residues long. The CDR3 region is CASQGTGGYSTEAFF. CDR3 nucleotide sequence: TGTGCCAGCCAAGGGACAGGGGGTTATAGCACTGAAGCTTTCTTT.

This clone came up once. The genes are TRBV13 and TRBJ2-1; 8 bases are shared with TRBD2. After removal of 5 bases from V and 0 bases from J, the junction contained 3 bases not matched to a gene. The germline V gene encodes CDR1 PRHDT and CDR2 FYEKMQ (reference sequence). This CDR3 has 15 amino acids. The CDR3 sequence is CASSTSGGSYNEQFF. For the CDR3, the DNA is TGTGCCAGCAGCACCAGCGGGGGCTCCTACAATGAGCAGTTCTTC. Full variable domain (remainder filled in from reference TRBV13 and TRBJ2-1): AAGVIQSPRHLIKEKRETATLKCYPIPRHDTVYWYQQGPGQDPQFLISFYEKMQSDKGSIPDRFSAQQFSDYHSELNMSSLELGDSALYFCASSTSGGSYNEQFFGPGTRLTVL.

CDR3 loop: CASSPGLAGAQVLTDTQYF. The CDR3 DNA reads as TGTGCCAGCAGCCCCGGACTAGCGGGGGCCCAGGTGCTCACAGATACGCAGTATTTT. The gene calls are TRBV7-3 and TRBJ2-3; 13 bases fit TRBD2. V shed 5 bases and J 2 bases; nucleotides not matched to a gene: 13. The CDR3 spans 19 residues. The V gene's germline CDR1 is SGHTA and CDR2 FQGTGA.

The V gene is TRBV30, the J gene TRBJ1-5; D unresolved. V was clipped by 4 bases and J by 5 bases, with 15 bases between them. Germline V gene lookup returns CDR1 GTSNPN and CDR2 SVGIG (reference sequence). CDR3 length: 14 residues. In nucleotides, the CDR3 is TGTGCCTGGACCGGGTCCCGGCGGGATCAGCCCCAGCATTTT. Translating it yields CAWTGSRRDQPQHF. Using reference TRBV30 and TRBJ1-5 for the parts outside the CDR3, the full variable domain is SQTIHQWPATLVQPVGSPLSLECTVEGTSNPNLYWYRQAAGRGLQLLFYSVGIGQISSEVPQNLSASRPQDRQFILSSKKLLLSDSGFYLCAWTGSRRDQPQHFGDGTRLSIL.

The V gene is TRBV7-3, the J gene TRBJ2-3; D unresolved. The V gene's germline CDR1 is SGHTA and CDR2 FQGTGA. Trimming removed 4 bases from V and 3 bases from J, with 8 bases in between. CDR3 length: 13 residues. This CDR3 is CASSSQATDTQYF. The CDR3 coding sequence is TGTGCCAGCAGCTCCCAGGCAACAGATACGCAGTATTTT.

The J gene is TRBJ1-6, the V gene TRBV6-5; D remains ambiguous. The ends were cut back, 3 bases at V and 7 bases at J, with 7 bases in the middle. Germline CDR1 MNHEY, CDR2 SVGAGI. The CDR3 is 13 residues long. The CDR3 sequence: CASSYPGNSPLHF. The CDR3 DNA reads as TGTGCCAGCAGTTATCCAGGAAATTCACCCCTCCACTTT.

CDR3 in amino acids: CASSLDWSRRNSPLHF. In DNA, the CDR3 is TGTGCCAGCAGCTTAGACTGGTCCCGAAGAAATTCACCCCTCCACTTT. The chain recombines TRBV7-2 with TRBJ1-6, with D unresolved. The ends were cut back, 1 base at V and 7 bases at J, with 14 bases in the middle. The CDR3 contains 16 residues. Germline lookup yields CDR1 SGHTA and CDR2 FQGNSA.

J is TRBJ2-1 and V is TRBV24-1; 7 nucleotides align to TRBD2. CDR1 and CDR2 from the germline V gene are KGHDR and SFDVKD. Trimming removed 2 bases from V and 4 bases from J; junction bases left unmatched: 7. This CDR3 spans 16 amino acids. Here the CDR3 DNA reads TGTGCCACCAGTGATTCCTCGGGGGGTGCTTACAATGAGCAGTTCTTC. As protein: CATSDSSGGAYNEQFF.

A remark on this clone: Other nucleotide sequences in the sample specify the same CDR3. The chain joins TRBV30 to TRBJ1-2, with D unclear. This CDR3 contains 14 residues. CDR1 and CDR2 (germline): GTSNPN, SVGIG (reference sequence). Trimming cost V 0 bases and J 2 bases, with 10 bases left between them. Here the CDR3 DNA reads TGTGCCTGGAGTGTACTTGGGCGGAACTATGGCTACACCTTC. This encodes CAWSVLGRNYGYTF.

This clone was seen repeatedly, ten times or more. The rearrangement uses TRBV4-1 and TRBJ1-3; 9 bases match TRBD1. CDR1 is MGHRA, CDR2 YSYEKL, per germline. The J segment lost 4 bases and the V segment lost 6 bases, leaving 7 bases of the junction unmatched. The CDR3 is made up of 15 amino acids. CDR3 residues: CASRDPTGGGNTIYF. The CDR3 DNA reads TGCGCCAGCAGGGATCCGACAGGGGGAGGAAACACCATATATTTT.

The chain uses TRBV19 and TRBJ2-1, with a weak D call TRBD1 (6 bases). This CDR3 region has 17 residues. Germline assignment: CDR1 LNHDA and CDR2 SQIVND (reference sequence). The V end was cut by 5 bases, the J end by 2 bases, with 19 bases between. CDR3: CASSETGTQPTYNEQFF. The CDR3 DNA follows: TGTGCCAGTAGTGAAACCGGGACACAACCCACCTACAATGAGCAGTTCTTC.

DNA of the CDR3: TGTGCCAGCAGTGGCCACAGGGCCATCGCTGAAGCTTTCTTT. Amino acids: CASSGHRAIAEAFF. The V and J genes are TRBV25-1 and TRBJ1-1; TRBD1 might be the D (6 bases). The CDR3 has 14 residues. Germline-derived CDR1 and CDR2 are MGHDK and SYGVNS. The V end lost 4 bases, the J end lost 6 bases, and 15 bases lay between the germline ends.

The V gene is TRBV29-1, the J gene TRBJ2-5, with D perhaps matching TRBD2 (6 bases). This CDR3 has 15 residues. V was cut by 1 base and J by 4 bases, with 16 bases left in between. The germline V gene encodes CDR1 SQVTM and CDR2 ANQGSEA. For the CDR3, the DNA is TGCAGCGTTGAAGCGAGGCAGGGAGGTAGAGAGACCCAGTACTTC. This encodes CSVEARQGGRETQYF.